This T cell receptor beta chain emerged from a study of blood T cells in healthy people across ages. A word on this clonotype: Its antigen is unknown. One end of the junction varies from germline; a read error may be responsible.

A J-beta primer mix and a sample-barcoded 5' primer were used in a second PCR of about 7 to 12 cycles. TCRdb independently ran MiXCR on the 5' RACE reads; one entry per CDR3 protein. Seen here are around 1.7 million distinct CDR3 sequences, about 30% observed once, and the top ten hold approximately 7.7%. Study-wide results and limits: Investigators treated diversity estimates from one million T cells as underestimates. Getting older went along with TCR beta diversity per million T cells dropping roughly linearly.

Each donor had around 9.2 milliliters of peripheral blood drawn. The CDR3 totals 13 residues. The germline CDR1 and CDR2 sequences are SQVTM and ANQGSEA. This clonotype was sampled from a woman aged 25-40 years in good health. Sequenced material: blood. The V call is TRBV29-1, the J call TRBJ2-4, with D perhaps matching TRBD2 (5 bases). The CDR3 region has the DNA TGCAGCGTTGGAGGCCTAGCCAAAAACATTCGGTACTTC. This codes for CSVGGLAKNIRYF.